This TCR beta chain was sequenced for a study of shared clonotypes between healthy human individuals. Study details: Every donor yielded three CD4 naive, three CD4 memory, two CD8 naive and one CD8 memory plate. General study results and limits: The sole specimen, blood, was sampled, and tissue repertoires likely differ. Enrolling few donors narrowed the genetic and exposure-history diversity that was represented.

J was trimmed by 1 base and V by 11 bases; bases with no gene match: 4. Per germline, CDR1 LNHDA and CDR2 SQIVND (reference sequence). This CDR3 spans 13 amino acids. This table comes from immunoSEQ multiplex PCR, and its TCRdb copy is limited to in-frame clones, with some not included. Here the sample spans 950,000 to 1,100,000 clones, 65% to 75% being singletons. A remark on this clone: Its antigen is not identified.

The authors divided CD4+ cells into CD45RA+ naive and CD45RA-negative memory subsets. Sequencing used memory CD4+ T cells sorted from blood. Subset: CD45RA-negative fraction. The gene calls are TRBV19 and TRBJ1-1; TRBD1 matches 10 bases. The source of this sequence is a man in his late teens or twenties in good health. The DNA for the CDR3 is TGTGCCTGCCGGGACAGGGGGAACACTGAAGCTTTCTTT. Its protein product is CACRDRGNTEAFF. The whole variable domain, filled in from reference TRBV19 and TRBJ1-1, reads DGGITQSPKYLFRKEGQNVTLSCEQNLNHDAMYWYRQDPGQGLRLIYYSQIVNDFQKGDIAEGYSVSREKKESFPLTVTSAQKNPTAFYLCACRDRGNTEAFFGQGTRLTVV.